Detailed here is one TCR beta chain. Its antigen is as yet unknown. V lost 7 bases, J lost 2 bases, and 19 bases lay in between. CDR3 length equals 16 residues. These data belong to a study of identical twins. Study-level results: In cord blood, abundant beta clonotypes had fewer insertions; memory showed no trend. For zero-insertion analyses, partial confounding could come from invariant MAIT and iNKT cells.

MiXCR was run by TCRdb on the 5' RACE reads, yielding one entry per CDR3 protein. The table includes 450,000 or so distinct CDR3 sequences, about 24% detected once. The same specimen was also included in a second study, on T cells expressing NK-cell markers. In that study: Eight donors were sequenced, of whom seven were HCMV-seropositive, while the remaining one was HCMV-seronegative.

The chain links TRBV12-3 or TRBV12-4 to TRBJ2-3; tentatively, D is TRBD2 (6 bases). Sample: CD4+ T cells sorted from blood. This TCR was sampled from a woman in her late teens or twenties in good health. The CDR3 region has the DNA TGTGCCAGCAAGGGTCGCGGGACTTCCATCACAGATACGCAGTATTTT. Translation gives CASKGRGTSITDTQYF.